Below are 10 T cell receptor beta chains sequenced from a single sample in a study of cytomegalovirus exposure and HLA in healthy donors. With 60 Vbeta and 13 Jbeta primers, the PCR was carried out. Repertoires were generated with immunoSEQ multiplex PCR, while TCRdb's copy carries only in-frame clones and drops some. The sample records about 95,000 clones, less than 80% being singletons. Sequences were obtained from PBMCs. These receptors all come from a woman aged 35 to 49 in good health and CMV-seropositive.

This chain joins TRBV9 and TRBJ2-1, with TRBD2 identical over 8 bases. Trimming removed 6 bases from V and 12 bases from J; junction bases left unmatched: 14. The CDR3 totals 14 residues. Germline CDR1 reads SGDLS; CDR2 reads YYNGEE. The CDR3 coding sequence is TGTGCCAGCACTTTGGGATCGGGACTAGTAGGGCAGTTCTTC. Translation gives CASTLGSGLVGQFF.

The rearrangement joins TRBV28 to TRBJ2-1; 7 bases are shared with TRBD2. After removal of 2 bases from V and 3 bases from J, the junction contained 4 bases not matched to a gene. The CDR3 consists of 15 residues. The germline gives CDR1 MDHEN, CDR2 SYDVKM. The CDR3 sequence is CASSLTLADYNEQFF. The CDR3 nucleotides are TGTGCCAGCAGTTTAACGCTAGCGGACTACAATGAGCAGTTCTTC. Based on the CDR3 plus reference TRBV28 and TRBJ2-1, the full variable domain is DVKVTQSSRYLVKRTGEKVFLECVQDMDHENMFWYRQDPGLGLRLIYFSYDVKMKEKGDIPEGYSVSREKKERFSLILESASTNQTSMYLCASSLTLADYNEQFFGPGTRLTVL.

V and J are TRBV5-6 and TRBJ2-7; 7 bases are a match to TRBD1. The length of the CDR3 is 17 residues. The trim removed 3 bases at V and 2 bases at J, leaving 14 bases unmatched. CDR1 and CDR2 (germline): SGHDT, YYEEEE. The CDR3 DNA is TGTGCCAGCAGCTCGATAGACAGGGTTCGTAGGACCTACGAGCAGTACTTC. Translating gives CASSSIDRVRRTYEQYF.

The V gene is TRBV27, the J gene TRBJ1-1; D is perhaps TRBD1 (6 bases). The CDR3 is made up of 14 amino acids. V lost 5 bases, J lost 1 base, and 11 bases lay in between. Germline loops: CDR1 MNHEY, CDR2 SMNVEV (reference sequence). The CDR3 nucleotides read TGTGCCAGCAGTACCGACAGGACGAACACTGAAGCTTTCTTT. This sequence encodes CASSTDRTNTEAFF.

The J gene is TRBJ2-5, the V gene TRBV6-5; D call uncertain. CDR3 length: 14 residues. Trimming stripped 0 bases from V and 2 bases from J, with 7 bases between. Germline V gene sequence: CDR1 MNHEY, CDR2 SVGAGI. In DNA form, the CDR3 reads TGTGCCAGCAGTTACTCGTACAGACAAGAGACCCAGTACTTC. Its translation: CASSYSYRQETQYF.

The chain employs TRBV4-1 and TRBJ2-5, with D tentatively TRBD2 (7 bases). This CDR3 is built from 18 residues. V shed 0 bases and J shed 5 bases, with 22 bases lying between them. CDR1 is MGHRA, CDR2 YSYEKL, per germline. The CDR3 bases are TGCGCCAGCAGCCAAGAACGTCGGCTAGCGGAGAGGGGGGAGACCCAGTACTTC. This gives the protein CASSQERRLAERGETQYF.

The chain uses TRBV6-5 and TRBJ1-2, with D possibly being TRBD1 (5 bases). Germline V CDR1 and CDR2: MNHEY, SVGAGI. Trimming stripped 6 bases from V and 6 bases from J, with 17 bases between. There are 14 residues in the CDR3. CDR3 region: CASRTGQGTHGYTF. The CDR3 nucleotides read TGTGCCAGCAGAACTGGGCAGGGAACGCATGGCTACACCTTC.

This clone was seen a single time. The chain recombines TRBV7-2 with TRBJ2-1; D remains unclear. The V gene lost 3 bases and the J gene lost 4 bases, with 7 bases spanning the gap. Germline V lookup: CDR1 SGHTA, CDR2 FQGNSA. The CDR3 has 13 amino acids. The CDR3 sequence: CASSFQLYNEQFF. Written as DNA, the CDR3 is TGTGCCAGCAGCTTTCAACTTTACAATGAGCAGTTCTTC. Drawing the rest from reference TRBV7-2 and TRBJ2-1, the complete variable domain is GAGVSQSPSNKVTEKGKDVELRCDPISGHTALYWYRQSLGQGLEFLIYFQGNSAPDKSGLPSDRFSAERTGGSVSTLTIQRTQQEDSAVYLCASSFQLYNEQFFGPGTRLTVL.

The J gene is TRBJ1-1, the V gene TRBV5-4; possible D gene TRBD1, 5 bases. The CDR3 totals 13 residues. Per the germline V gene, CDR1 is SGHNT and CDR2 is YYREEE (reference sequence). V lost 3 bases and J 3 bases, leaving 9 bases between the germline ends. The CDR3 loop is CASSSGEDTEAFF. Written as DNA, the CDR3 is TGTGCCAGCAGCTCGGGGGAGGACACTGAAGCTTTCTTT.

The CDR3 loop reads CASSVEDWGEETQYF. In nucleotides, the CDR3 is TGTGCCAGCAGCGTAGAGGACTGGGGGGAAGAGACCCAGTACTTC. This rearrangement joins TRBV9 to TRBJ2-5; perhaps TRBD2 as D (6 bases). The germline V gene encodes CDR1 SGDLS and CDR2 YYNGEE. V was clipped by 0 bases and J by 3 bases, with 12 bases between them. This CDR3 has 15 amino acids.